These 30 T cell receptor beta chains share one sample of origin, sequenced in a study of blood T cell repertoires in COVID-19. Some clones are missing from TCRdb's copy, which holds only in-frame ones; the method was immunoSEQ multiplex PCR. The profile covers 160,000 or so clones, with roughly 87% appearing a single time and around 1.5% taken by the ten largest. The sample comprised peripheral blood. The receptors come from a woman aged 50 to 65 with acute or convalescent COVID-19.

CDR3 region: CASSYSAGNNEKLFF. In DNA form, the CDR3 reads TGTGCCAGCAGTTACTCGGCAGGGAATAATGAAAAACTGTTTTTT. The chain links TRBV6-5 to TRBJ1-4; D is perhaps TRBD1 (5 bases). The ends were cut back, 0 bases at V and 4 bases at J, with 9 bases in the middle. The CDR3 consists of 15 residues. Germline CDR1 MNHEY, CDR2 SVGAGI.

The rearrangement joins TRBV4-3 to TRBJ2-7, with D tentatively TRBD1 (5 bases). CDR1 is LGHNA and CDR2 is YSLEER in the germline V gene. CDR3 length: 15 residues. The V end was cut by 0 bases, the J end by 0 bases, with 9 bases between. The CDR3 DNA follows: TGCGCCAGCAGCCAAGACAGGGCACCCTCCTACGAGCAGTACTTC. It specifies CASSQDRAPSYEQYF.

The CDR3 spells CASTRTGGAWETQYF. Here the CDR3 DNA reads TGTGCCAGCACCAGGACAGGGGGCGCCTGGGAGACCCAGTACTTC. This chain connects TRBV6-5 to TRBJ2-5, with 11 positions matching TRBD1. The CDR3 loop spans 15 amino acids. Germline assignment: CDR1 MNHEY and CDR2 SVGAGI. The V segment lost 7 bases and the J segment 5 bases; nucleotides outside the gene matches: 9.

The chain links TRBV24-1 to TRBJ2-2; tentatively, D is TRBD1 (6 bases). The CDR3 covers 13 residues. Trimming took 9 bases from V and 4 from J, leaving 11 bases between them. CDR1 KGHDR and CDR2 SFDVKD come from the germline V gene. In nucleotides, the CDR3 is TGTGCCACCCAGGACAGTACCACCGGGGAGCTGTTTTTT. Translated: CATQDSTTGELFF.

The chain couples TRBV2 to TRBJ1-5; 7 bases agree with TRBD1. The germline CDR1 and CDR2 sequences are SNHLY and FYNNEI. CDR3 length: 14 residues. V lost 10 bases and J lost 0; bases outside the gene matches: 6. The CDR3 sequence: CAISGTVSNQPQHF. In DNA form, the CDR3 reads TGTGCCATATCCGGGACAGTTAGCAATCAGCCCCAGCATTTT.

The V gene is TRBV7-6, the J gene TRBJ1-5, with a weak D call TRBD1 (6 bases). This CDR3 has 13 amino acids. Germline values: CDR1 SGHVS, CDR2 FNYEAQ. V dropped 5 bases and J dropped 5 bases, with 10 bases sitting between them. CDR3 protein: CASSQAGDQPQHF. As DNA, the CDR3 is TGTGCCAGCAGCCAGGCAGGGGATCAGCCCCAGCATTTT.

The chain links TRBV14 to TRBJ1-4; maybe TRBD1 (6 bases). Germline V CDR1 and CDR2: SGHDN, FVKESK. The CDR3 loop spans 13 amino acids. V gave up 4 bases and J gave up 7 bases, with 10 bases separating them. As DNA, the CDR3 is TGTGCCAGCAGCCGGGACACCTTTGAAAAACTGTTTTTT. It encodes CASSRDTFEKLFF.

This clone was detected once. This rearrangement joins TRBV30 to TRBJ1-1, with TRBD1 identical over 7 bases. The germline V gene has CDR1 GTSNPN and CDR2 SVGIG (reference sequence). The CDR3 contains 16 residues. Trimming at V came to 7 bases and at J to 5 bases, leaving 19 bases not matched to a gene. As DNA, the CDR3 is TGTGCCTCATCTACTCAGGAGGGGGCGGGAGGTACTGAAGCTTTCTTT. This sequence encodes CASSTQEGAGGTEAFF.

This clone was seen just once. The chain employs TRBV5-1 and TRBJ2-3; 10 nucleotides match TRBD1. CDR3 length: 14 amino acids. J gave up 3 bases and V 4 bases, and 2 bases lay outside the gene matches. The germline gives CDR1 SGHRS, CDR2 YFSETQ. This CDR3 is CASSGGQGTDTQYF. The CDR3 DNA reads TGCGCCAGCAGCGGGGGACAGGGGACAGATACGCAGTATTTT.

J is TRBJ2-5 and V is TRBV5-1; 9 bases map to TRBD1. This CDR3 contains 16 residues. After removal of 2 bases from V and 5 bases from J, the junction contained 10 bases not matched to a gene. CDR1 and CDR2 (germline): SGHRS, YFSETQ. CDR3 sequence (DNA): TGCGCCAGCAGCTTCCTATCCGGGACAGGGTCGGAGACCCAGTACTTC. It yields the protein CASSFLSGTGSETQYF.

The genes are TRBV11-2 and TRBJ1-1; tentatively, D is TRBD1 (5 bases). The CDR3 extends over 15 amino acids. Trimming pared 5 bases from V and 0 bases from J, leaving 13 bases between. Germline V gene data show CDR1 as SGHAT and CDR2 as FQNNGV. As DNA, the CDR3 is TGTGCCAGCAGCCCCCAGCGGGGGATGAACACTGAAGCTTTCTTT. Its translation: CASSPQRGMNTEAFF.

The rearrangement links TRBV4-1 to TRBJ2-1; the D gene is possibly TRBD2 (5 bases). Germline loops: CDR1 MGHRA, CDR2 YSYEKL. V was shortened by 5 bases and J by 3 bases, with 14 bases between the two germline ends. The CDR3 is 15 amino acids. This CDR3 reads CASSGSGINYNEQFF. CDR3 nucleotides: TGCGCCAGCAGCGGGTCGGGGATTAACTACAATGAGCAGTTCTTC.

J is TRBJ2-2 and V is TRBV5-6; D not resolved. Germline CDR1 and CDR2: SGHDT and YYEEEE. The CDR3 runs 12 residues. V was clipped by 4 bases and J by 8 bases, with 9 bases between them. The CDR3 DNA sequence: TGTGCCAGCAGCCCTGTCGGGGGGGAGCTGTTTTTT. Its translation is CASSPVGGELFF.

The chain combines TRBV4-2 with TRBJ1-6, with 9 bases fitting TRBD1. The junction had 5 bases not matched to a gene; V was cut back by 0 bases and J by 8 bases. Germline V lookup: CDR1 LGHNA, CDR2 YNFKEQ. The CDR3 has 16 residues. The CDR3 sequence is CASSQEEGQGDSPLHF. The CDR3 region has the DNA TGTGCCAGCAGCCAAGAAGAGGGACAGGGTGATTCACCCCTCCACTTT.

The chain carries TRBV27 and TRBJ1-2, with 12 bases aligning to TRBD1. The CDR3 length is 15 residues. The germline V gene encodes CDR1 MNHEY and CDR2 SMNVEV (reference sequence). Germline trimming cut 5 bases from V and 5 bases from J; bases unmatched to any gene: 6. CDR3 region: CASSRGQGAVYGYTF. CDR3 DNA sequence: TGTGCCAGCAGTAGGGGACAGGGGGCCGTATATGGCTACACCTTC.

The chain couples TRBV5-5 to TRBJ2-7; TRBD2 might be the D (5 bases). CDR3 length: 14 amino acids. CDR1 SGHKS and CDR2 YYEKEE come from the germline V gene (reference sequence). V lost 4 bases to trimming and J lost 2 bases, with 13 bases between them. CDR3: CASSITGKAYEQYF. The DNA of the CDR3 is TGTGCCAGCAGCATCACCGGGAAGGCCTACGAGCAGTACTTC.

This rearrangement joins TRBV18 to TRBJ2-7, with D possibly TRBD1 on 5 matching bases. V lost 2 bases, J lost 6 bases, and 14 bases lay in between. Germline V lookup: CDR1 KGHSH, CDR2 LQKENI. The CDR3 covers 14 residues. The CDR3 sequence: CASSPGAGYGEQYF. CDR3 nucleotides: TGTGCCAGCTCACCAGGGGCAGGGTACGGCGAGCAGTACTTC.

This clone was seen only once. Other DNA variants within this sample encode the same CDR3. The V and J genes are TRBV27 and TRBJ2-5; maybe TRBD2 (7 bases). Germline lookup yields CDR1 MNHEY and CDR2 SMNVEV (reference sequence). This CDR3 region has 13 residues. The ends were cut back, 2 bases at V and 5 bases at J, with 9 bases in the middle. The CDR3, as DNA: TGTGCCAGCAGTTTAAGGGGGGGGGAGACCCAGTACTTC. Amino acid sequence: CASSLRGGETQYF.

J is TRBJ2-3 and V is TRBV7-9, with TRBD2 matching over 8 bases. Per germline, CDR1 SEHNR and CDR2 FQNEAQ (reference sequence). The CDR3 covers 15 residues. Trimming at V came to 1 base and at J to 4 bases, leaving 4 bases not matched to a gene. This CDR3 reads CASSLDGGASDTQYF. Written as DNA, the CDR3 is TGTGCCAGCAGCTTAGACGGGGGGGCGTCAGATACGCAGTATTTT.

The chain couples TRBV7-2 to TRBJ2-7; the D gene is possibly TRBD2 (5 bases). Germline V CDR1 and CDR2: SGHTA, FQGNSA. Between the trimmed V and J ends, which lost 3 bases and 7 bases, there was a span of 7 bases. This CDR3 is built from 11 residues. DNA for the CDR3: TGTGCCAGCAGCTTTCGAGGGGAGCAGTACTTC. The encoded protein is CASSFRGEQYF.

This rearrangement joins TRBV11-1 to TRBJ2-1, with 8 bases lining up with TRBD2. CDR1 is SGHAT, CDR2 FQDESV, per germline (reference sequence). Trimming took 5 bases from V and 9 from J; bases not matched to a gene: 3. This CDR3 has 12 residues. This chain's CDR3 is CASSRLASEQFF. The DNA for the CDR3 is TGTGCCAGCAGCAGACTAGCGAGTGAGCAGTTCTTC.

This chain links TRBV2 with TRBJ1-2; 7 bases align to TRBD1. Germline values: CDR1 SNHLY, CDR2 FYNNEI. The CDR3 runs 14 residues. Trimming cost V 6 bases and J 2 bases; bases outside gene matches: 6. CDR3 sequence reads: CASSDMGQNYGYTF. CDR3 in DNA: TGTGCCAGCAGCGATATGGGACAGAACTATGGCTACACCTTC.

The gene calls are TRBV3-1 (or the pseudogene TRBV3-2) and TRBJ2-7; D is undetermined. This CDR3 comprises 13 residues. V was shortened by 1 base and J by 3 bases, with 7 bases between the two germline ends. Germline CDR1 LGHDT, CDR2 YNNKEL (reference sequence). The CDR3 reads CASSQGPSYEQYF. The CDR3 nucleotides read TGTGCCAGCAGCCAAGGTCCGAGCTACGAGCAGTACTTC.

The rearrangement uses TRBV24-1 and TRBJ2-5; TRBD2 is a possible D gene (7 bases). This CDR3 spans 13 amino acids. V dropped 5 bases and J dropped 5 bases, with 11 bases sitting between them. Germline CDR1 and CDR2: KGHDR and SFDVKD. The CDR3 DNA reads TGTGCCACCAGTGGCGGGGGCAGGGAGACCCAGTACTTC. This codes for CATSGGGRETQYF.

CDR3 sequence reads: CASSQRGQGINYGYTF. CDR3 nucleotides: TGCGCCAGCAGCCAAAGGGGACAGGGGATTAACTATGGCTACACCTTC. The chain is built from TRBV4-1 and TRBJ1-2; 10 bases line up with TRBD1. Germline CDR1 MGHRA, CDR2 YSYEKL. The CDR3 has 16 amino acids. V dropped 2 bases and J dropped 1; count of bases not matched to a gene: 4.

The chain has TRBV18 and TRBJ1-2, with D perhaps matching TRBD1 (6 bases). The V end was cut by 3 bases, the J end by 3 bases, with 11 bases between. Germline V CDR1 and CDR2: KGHSH, LQKENI. The CDR3 has 14 amino acids. The CDR3 bases are TGTGCCAGCTCACCTACAGGGTACGACTATGGCTACACCTTC. Translation: CASSPTGYDYGYTF.

This rearrangement joins TRBV12-3 or TRBV12-4 to TRBJ2-5; the match to TRBD1 covers 11 bases. Trimming at V came to 6 bases and at J to 4 bases, leaving 1 base not matched to a gene. The CDR3 is made up of 13 amino acids. CDR3 sequence reads: CASRGTGGETQYF. The CDR3 DNA sequence: TGTGCCAGCAGGGGGACAGGGGGAGAGACCCAGTACTTC.

The rearrangement links TRBV24-1 to TRBJ2-7; TRBD1 agrees at 7 bases. Looked up from germline, CDR1 is KGHDR and CDR2 is SFDVKD. V was pared by 7 bases and J by 2 bases, with 7 bases of the junction left unmatched. This CDR3 has 14 amino acids. The CDR3 region is CATSHRGPPYEQYF. The CDR3 nucleotides are TGTGCCACCAGCCATAGGGGGCCTCCCTACGAGCAGTACTTC.

The V call is TRBV7-9, the J call TRBJ1-2; 7 bases match TRBD1. CDR1 and CDR2 from the germline V gene are SEHNR and FQNEAQ (reference sequence). CDR3 length equals 13 residues. With 8 bases clipped from V and 3 bases from J, the junction kept 6 bases outside the gene matches. CDR3 sequence: CASSPGGHYGYTF. The CDR3 DNA reads TGTGCCAGCTCCCCAGGGGGTCACTATGGCTACACCTTC.

The chain links TRBV6-6 to TRBJ1-5, with 10 nucleotides matching TRBD1. The trim removed 0 bases at V and 6 bases at J, leaving 5 bases unmatched. The CDR3 contains 16 residues. Per germline, CDR1 MNHNY and CDR2 SVGAGI (reference sequence). The CDR3 loop is CASSYSTGGLGQPQHF. The CDR3 DNA follows: TGTGCCAGCAGTTACTCGACAGGGGGCCTCGGTCAGCCCCAGCATTTT.